Shown below are 26 T cell receptor beta chains from a single sample sequenced in a study of blood T cell repertoires in COVID-19. The table came from immunoSEQ multiplex PCR; TCRdb's copy has only in-frame clones and leaves some out. Of under 250,000 clones listed, 84% are singletons. The sample was peripheral blood. All receptors derive from a man aged 50-59 years with active or convalescent COVID-19.

In DNA, the CDR3 is TGTGCCAGCAGTTACTCGGTGAGGTCCTACGAGCAGTACTTC. Translating gives CASSYSVRSYEQYF. The rearrangement uses TRBV6-5 and TRBJ2-7; unclear D gene. CDR1 and CDR2 from the germline V gene are MNHEY and SVGAGI. Trimming took off 0 bases at V and 1 base at J, with 7 bases between the two ends. This CDR3 is 14 amino acids long.

This chain connects TRBV11-2 to TRBJ1-1; D is uncertain. V was pared by 3 bases and J by 5 bases, with 16 bases between. CDR3 length: 15 residues. Per germline, CDR1 SGHAT and CDR2 FQNNGV. CDR3 nucleotide sequence: TGTGCCAGCAGCTTCTTACCGGGGAGTGGAACTGAAGCTTTCTTT. Translation: CASSFLPGSGTEAFF.

This clone was found once. The chain joins TRBV11-2 to TRBJ2-5, with D unclear. The CDR3 covers 14 residues. Trimming shortened V by 3 bases and J by 4 bases, and 12 bases separated the two germline ends. The germline CDR1 and CDR2 sequences are SGHAT and FQNNGV. The CDR3, as DNA: TGTGCCAGCAGCTTTCCGATGCCTATAGAGACCCAGTACTTC. This gives the protein CASSFPMPIETQYF.

In this sample, this clone turned up once. The rearrangement uses TRBV28 and TRBJ1-4; D unclear. V dropped 6 bases and J dropped 8 bases, with 16 bases sitting between them. Germline values: CDR1 MDHEN, CDR2 SYDVKM. The CDR3 extends over 14 amino acids. The CDR3 nucleotides are TGTGCCAGCAGCCCGGGAACCGAAGGGGAAAAACTGTTTTTT. Translated, it gives CASSPGTEGEKLFF.

The rearrangement joins TRBV18 to TRBJ1-2, with TRBD1 identical over 7 bases. The CDR3 spans 14 residues. V was clipped by 3 bases and J by 5 bases; unmatched bases: 6. Germline CDR1 and CDR2: KGHSH and LQKENI. The CDR3 coding sequence is TGTGCCAGCTCACCTACAGGGGTGAAATATGGCTACACCTTC. Its translation is CASSPTGVKYGYTF.

The chain couples TRBV16 to TRBJ2-4; D is possibly TRBD1 (6 bases). The CDR3 is 18 amino acids. Trimming took 4 bases from V and 3 from J, leaving 22 bases between them. Germline CDR1 KGHSY, CDR2 FQNENV. The CDR3 DNA reads TGTGCCAGCAGCCGAGCTACCGGGACACCTTTAGACAAAAACATTCAGTACTTC. It is translated as CASSRATGTPLDKNIQYF.

V usage is TRBV2 and J usage is TRBJ2-1; D gene ambiguous. The CDR3 length is 14 residues. The V gene's germline CDR1 is SNHLY and CDR2 FYNNEI. Trimming removed 6 bases at V and 7 bases at J, with 16 bases between. CDR3 amino acids: CASRVTLVGNEQFF. The DNA for the CDR3 is TGTGCCAGCAGGGTTACCTTGGTCGGGAATGAGCAGTTCTTC.

The gene calls are TRBV5-4 and TRBJ1-4; D remains unclear. The CDR3 extends over 16 amino acids. The germline V gene has CDR1 SGHNT and CDR2 YYREEE (reference sequence). The V gene lost 2 bases and the J gene lost 8 bases, with 19 bases spanning the gap. The CDR3, as DNA: TGTGCCAGCAGCTTTCTCCCAGGCGATAAGGAAGAAAAACTGTTTTTT. As protein: CASSFLPGDKEEKLFF.

The chain combines TRBV7-3 with TRBJ1-6; weak D call: TRBD1 (5 bases). Germline CDR1 is SGHTA and CDR2 is FQGTGA. The V gene lost 5 bases and the J gene lost 6 bases, with 11 bases spanning the gap. This CDR3 contains 14 residues. This chain's CDR3 is CASSQGAPNSPLHF. The CDR3 DNA is TGTGCCAGCAGCCAAGGGGCCCCTAATTCACCCCTCCACTTT.

V gene TRBV7-3 combines with J gene TRBJ1-5, with D perhaps matching TRBD1 (6 bases). The ends were cut back, 3 bases at V and 4 bases at J, with 7 bases in the middle. The CDR3 runs to 13 residues. Germline CDR1 SGHTA, CDR2 FQGTGA. The CDR3 is CASSFDRNQPQHF. In DNA form, the CDR3 reads TGTGCCAGCAGCTTTGACAGGAATCAGCCCCAGCATTTT.

Concerning this clone itself: The sample has other DNA sequences that encode this CDR3 too. The J gene is TRBJ2-5, the V gene TRBV11-2, with 8 bases fitting TRBD2. This CDR3 is built from 14 residues. CDR1 is SGHAT and CDR2 is FQNNGV in the germline V gene. J lost 5 bases, V lost 1 base, and 3 bases had no gene match. CDR3 protein: CASSLGLAGETQYF. CDR3 sequence (DNA): TGTGCCAGCAGCTTAGGGCTAGCGGGCGAGACCCAGTACTTC.

The V call is TRBV11-3, the J call TRBJ2-3; the match to TRBD2 covers 7 bases. CDR1 SGHNT and CDR2 YENEEA come from the germline V gene. V lost 1 base and J lost 2; bases outside the gene matches: 6. This CDR3 has 16 amino acids. The CDR3 region is CASSLGPSGHTDTQYF. In DNA, the CDR3 is TGTGCCAGCAGCTTAGGGCCTAGCGGCCACACAGATACGCAGTATTTT.

The V and J genes are TRBV3-1 (or the pseudogene TRBV3-2) and TRBJ1-2, with 7 bases lining up with TRBD1. The CDR3 is 17 residues long. Germline trimming cut 1 base from V and 5 bases from J; bases unmatched to any gene: 13. Germline V gene lookup returns CDR1 LGHDT and CDR2 YNNKEL (reference sequence). CDR3: CASSQGGGLGGGYGYTF. The CDR3 region has the DNA TGTGCCAGCAGCCAAGGCGGAGGGCTAGGGGGCGGTTATGGCTACACCTTC.

This sequence joins TRBV20-1 and TRBJ2-1, with D perhaps TRBD2 (5 bases). CDR1 and CDR2 (germline): DFQATT, SNEGSKA (reference sequence). This CDR3 is 13 amino acids long. Trimming took off 3 bases at V and 7 bases at J, with 13 bases between the two ends. In nucleotides, the CDR3 is TGCAGTGCTAGTAGATCAGCGGAGAATGAGCAGTTCTTC. This encodes CSASRSAENEQFF.

The chain uses TRBV5-1 and TRBJ2-1, with D uncertain. The ends were cut back, 3 bases at V and 2 bases at J, with 9 bases in the middle. Germline assignment: CDR1 SGHRS and CDR2 YFSETQ. The CDR3 loop spans 14 amino acids. CDR3 sequence reads: CASSSGSAYNEQFF. The CDR3 DNA follows: TGCGCCAGCAGCTCCGGGTCAGCCTACAATGAGCAGTTCTTC.

The chain couples TRBV5-1 to TRBJ2-7, with TRBD1 as a possible D gene (5 bases). CDR1 SGHRS and CDR2 YFSETQ come from the germline V gene. This CDR3 contains 15 residues. Trimming shortened V by 1 base and J by 0 bases, and 11 bases separated the two germline ends. The CDR3 DNA reads as TGCGCCAGCAGCTTGTTCCAGGGCAGCTCCTACGAGCAGTACTTC. It codes for CASSLFQGSSYEQYF. Based on the CDR3 plus reference TRBV5-1 and TRBJ2-7, the full variable domain is KAGVTQTPRYLIKTRGQQVTLSCSPISGHRSVSWYQQTPGQGLQFLFEYFSETQRNKGNFPGRFSGRQFSNSRSEMNVSTLELGDSALYLCASSLFQGSSYEQYFGPGTRLTVT.

The genes are TRBV29-1 and TRBJ2-1; tentative D call: TRBD2 (7 bases). CDR1 is SQVTM and CDR2 is ANQGSEA in the germline V gene. The ends were cut back, 1 base at V and 6 bases at J, with 13 bases in the middle. The CDR3 spans 14 residues. CDR3 in DNA: TGCAGCGTTGAAGGGGGGGGCAGGGCCAATGAGCAGTTCTTC. Translating gives CSVEGGGRANEQFF.

CDR3 bases: TGTGCCCCCGGGGGTTGGCCTGACTCATATGGCTACACCTTC. As protein: CAPGGWPDSYGYTF. The rearrangement uses TRBV7-9 and TRBJ1-2, with TRBD1 as a possible D gene (5 bases). From germline, CDR1 is SEHNR and CDR2 FQNEAQ (reference sequence). The CDR3 length is 14 residues. Trimming removed 11 bases from V and 5 bases from J, with 21 bases in between.

V usage is TRBV7-6 and J usage is TRBJ2-3; D gene uncertain. Germline CDR1 SGHVS, CDR2 FNYEAQ. The ends were cut back, 1 base at V and 1 base at J, with 9 bases in the middle. The CDR3 length is 15 residues. CDR3: CASSLGTYRTDTQYF. CDR3 nucleotide sequence: TGTGCCAGCAGCTTAGGTACTTACCGCACAGATACGCAGTATTTT.

The genes are TRBV7-6 and TRBJ2-1; TRBD1 aligns across 9 bases. From germline, CDR1 is SGHVS and CDR2 FNYEAQ. Unmatched junction bases numbered 11, after V lost 2 bases and J lost 3 bases. The CDR3 totals 18 residues. The CDR3 region has the DNA TGTGCCAGCAGCTTAATGGAACCCGGGACAGGGTACTACAATGAGCAGTTCTTC. It yields the protein CASSLMEPGTGYYNEQFF. The complete variable domain, with remaining parts taken from reference TRBV7-6 and TRBJ2-1, reads GAGVSQSPRYKVTKRGQDVALRCDPISGHVSLYWYRQALGQGPEFLTYFNYEAQQDKSGLPNDRFSAERPEGSISTLTIQRTEQRDSAMYRCASSLMEPGTGYYNEQFFGPGTRLTVL.

The V call is TRBV6-5, the J call TRBJ2-5, with D possibly being TRBD1 (5 bases). There are 14 residues in the CDR3. The V gene lost 4 bases and the J gene lost 2 bases, with 11 bases spanning the gap. The germline V gene encodes CDR1 MNHEY and CDR2 SVGAGI. As DNA, the CDR3 is TGTGCCAGCAGTTCCTCAGACAGTCAAGAGACCCAGTACTTC. It yields the protein CASSSSDSQETQYF.

The chain carries TRBV28 and TRBJ1-5, with a tentative D call TRBD1 (6 bases). This CDR3 region has 15 residues. Germline CDR1 is MDHEN and CDR2 is SYDVKM. Trimming took off 2 bases at V and 2 bases at J, with 10 bases between the two ends. This CDR3 is CASSLGQRGNQPQHF. The CDR3, as DNA: TGTGCCAGCAGTTTAGGACAGAGGGGCAATCAGCCCCAGCATTTT.

The V and J genes are TRBV10-2 and TRBJ2-3; 9 bases are a match to TRBD2. This CDR3 spans 18 amino acids. V shed 3 bases and J 0 bases; nucleotides not matched to a gene: 10. Germline V gene sequence: CDR1 WSHSY, CDR2 SAAADI. CDR3 coding DNA: TGCGCCAGCAGTGACGCCATTAGAGCGGGGGGTAGCACAGATACGCAGTATTTT. It specifies CASSDAIRAGGSTDTQYF.

The chain uses TRBV4-1 and TRBJ2-7, with 8 nucleotides matching TRBD1. The germline CDR1 and CDR2 sequences are MGHRA and YSYEKL. Trimming took 0 bases from V and 0 from J; bases not matched to a gene: 7. The CDR3 totals 17 residues. DNA of the CDR3: TGCGCCAGCAGCCAAGATCTTAGCAGGGGGCTCTCCTACGAGCAGTACGTC. It codes for CASSQDLSRGLSYEQYV.

V gene TRBV5-6 combines with J gene TRBJ2-4; D gene unclear. The germline V and J ends were trimmed by 6 bases and 1 base, with 11 bases remaining between them. This CDR3 spans 14 amino acids. The germline CDR1 and CDR2 sequences are SGHDT and YYEEEE. The CDR3 is CASTHPGAKNIQYF. CDR3 in DNA: TGTGCCAGCACCCATCCCGGGGCCAAAAACATTCAGTACTTC.

The chain is built from TRBV7-6 and TRBJ2-2, with 14 positions matching TRBD2. J lost 2 bases, V lost 4 bases, and 6 bases had no gene match. Germline CDR1 and CDR2: SGHVS and FNYEAQ. This CDR3 has 18 amino acids. The CDR3 is CASSSRLAGGINTGELFF. The CDR3 coding sequence is TGTGCCAGCAGCTCGCGACTAGCGGGAGGGATAAACACCGGGGAGCTGTTTTTT.